This passage covers 31 T cell receptor beta chains from one sample sequenced in a study of T cell repertoires in aging, cancer and after chemotherapy. Multiplex touch-down PCR with TRB-A/B primers amplified rearranged V-D-J TRB sequences. One entry per CDR3 protein results from TCRdb running MiXCR on the multiplex PCR reads. Of 1,200 to 1,500 distinct CDR3 sequences in the sample, 46% are singletons; the top ten hold 17%. Peripheral blood genomic DNA, not sorted cells or RNA, was the template. Sequenced: blood. These TCRs come from a human donor with a blood cancer.

The V call is TRBV20-1, the J call TRBJ2-1; 9 nucleotides line up with TRBD2. The germline V gene has CDR1 DFQATT and CDR2 SNEGSKA (reference sequence). The CDR3 has 15 amino acids. Trimming removed 5 bases from V and 2 bases from J; junction bases left unmatched: 7. The CDR3 here is CSAQRASGTYNEQFF. CDR3 DNA sequence: TGCAGTGCTCAGCGGGCTAGCGGGACCTACAATGAGCAGTTCTTC.

This clonotype is hyperexpanded within its sample. The gene calls are TRBV18 and TRBJ2-1, with 7 bases lining up with TRBD2. The CDR3 runs to 18 residues. Trimming took 3 bases from V and 8 from J; bases not matched to a gene: 19. Per the germline V gene, CDR1 is KGHSH and CDR2 is LQKENI. The CDR3 region has the DNA TGTGCCAGCTCACCGGGCCCGACTAGCTGGGCCCCTAGCGATGAGCAGTTCTTC. This codes for CASSPGPTSWAPSDEQFF.

This clonotype is labeled as medium-sized. The rearrangement links TRBV6-2 or TRBV6-3 to TRBJ1-4; 9 bases align to TRBD1. Germline-derived CDR1 and CDR2 are MNHEY and SVGEGT. V was clipped by 6 bases and J by 5 bases; unmatched bases: 7. The CDR3 sequence is 15 residues long. The CDR3 reads CASRSRGTGNEKLFF. The CDR3 DNA follows: TGTGCCAGCAGAAGCCGCGGGACAGGGAATGAAAAACTGTTTTTT.

The chain couples TRBV11-2 to TRBJ2-5, with D possibly matching TRBD1 (7 bases). Germline V gene sequence: CDR1 SGHAT, CDR2 FQNNGV. The V end was cut by 5 bases, the J end by 1 base, with 14 bases between. The CDR3 covers 15 residues. CDR3 in amino acids: CASSRTGGAQETQYF. The CDR3 coding sequence is TGTGCCAGCAGCCGGACAGGCGGGGCCCAAGAGACCCAGTACTTC.

A few counts support this clonotype. The genes are TRBV19 and TRBJ1-2; 9 bases agree with TRBD1. CDR3 length: 15 residues. With V trimmed by 6 bases and J by 8 bases, 13 bases remained unmatched. In germline, CDR1 is LNHDA, CDR2 SQIVND (reference sequence). CDR3 region: CASSPSPGQGRGYTF. As DNA, the CDR3 is TGTGCCAGTAGCCCCTCGCCGGGACAGGGTAGGGGCTACACCTTC.

The chain employs TRBV12-3 or TRBV12-4 and TRBJ2-5; 13 nucleotides agree with TRBD2. The CDR3 consists of 18 residues. V shed 3 bases, J shed 2 bases, and the junction held 9 bases outside the gene matches. In DNA, the CDR3 is TGTGCCAGCAGTTTGGGACTAGCGGGACGATCAGGGCAAGAGACCCAGTACTTC. It specifies CASSLGLAGRSGQETQYF.

By share of the sample, this clonotype is medium-sized. The chain couples TRBV10-3 to TRBJ1-4, with TRBD1 identical over 8 bases. Germline V CDR1 and CDR2: ENHRY, SYGVKD. CDR3 length: 13 residues. V lost 6 bases and J lost 6; bases outside the gene matches: 3. CDR3 residues: CAIRGTGYEKLFF. In DNA form, the CDR3 reads TGTGCCATCAGGGGGACAGGTTATGAAAAACTGTTTTTT.

This clonotype is classed as hyperexpanded. The chain combines TRBV29-1 with TRBJ2-1, with D perhaps being TRBD1 or TRBD2 (5 bases each). The CDR3 contains 15 residues. Trimming took 7 bases from V and 0 from J, leaving 16 bases between them. In germline, CDR1 is SQVTM, CDR2 ANQGSEA. The DNA for the CDR3 is TGCAGCGCCCAGGGTGGCACTAGCTCCTACAATGAGCAGTTCTTC. Amino acid sequence: CSAQGGTSSYNEQFF.

This clonotype is deemed large. The rearrangement uses TRBV15 and TRBJ2-5, with 7 bases matching TRBD1. Per the germline V gene, CDR1 is LNHNV and CDR2 is YYDKDF (reference sequence). The CDR3 spans 15 residues. With V trimmed by 1 base and J by 5 bases, 7 bases remained unmatched. CDR3 residues: CATSRGADREETQYF. CDR3 DNA: TGTGCCACCAGCAGAGGGGCCGACAGGGAGGAGACCCAGTACTTC.

This clonotype is medium-sized. This rearrangement joins TRBV20-1 to TRBJ2-1; 11 positions agree with TRBD2. Looked up from germline, CDR1 is DFQATT and CDR2 is SNEGSKA (reference sequence). With 1 base clipped from V and 7 bases from J, the junction kept 3 bases outside the gene matches. The CDR3 spans 14 residues. Here the CDR3 DNA reads TGCAGTGCTAGAGTAGCGGGAGGGATAAATGAGCAGTTCTTC. Protein product: CSARVAGGINEQFF.

In the case of this clonotype: A single base separates this from a much larger clone, so it may be a read error. The chain recombines TRBV10-2 with TRBJ2-1; 10 nucleotides align to TRBD2. V lost 2 bases, J lost 5 bases, and 3 bases stayed unmatched. CDR3 length: 15 residues. Germline values: CDR1 WSHSY, CDR2 SAAADI. CDR3 bases: TGCGCCAGCAGTGAGACTAGCGGGATAAACAATGAGCAGTTCTTC. Translated, it gives CASSETSGINNEQFF.

The genes are TRBV19 and TRBJ1-2, with D perhaps TRBD1 (5 bases). The CDR3 extends over 12 amino acids. Germline loops: CDR1 LNHDA, CDR2 SQIVND (reference sequence). V shed 6 bases and J shed 6 bases, with 11 bases lying between them. Here the CDR3 reads CASRGQVDGYTF. The CDR3, as DNA: TGTGCCAGTAGGGGGCAGGTCGATGGCTACACCTTC.

By frequency in the sample, this clonotype is medium-sized. The rearrangement joins TRBV20-1 to TRBJ1-2, with 10 bases aligning to TRBD1. With 3 bases clipped from V and 6 bases from J, the junction kept 7 bases outside the gene matches. Germline V lookup: CDR1 DFQATT, CDR2 SNEGSKA (reference sequence). The CDR3 sequence is 14 residues long. CDR3 region: CSARRPGTGDGYTF. The CDR3 nucleotides read TGCAGTGCTAGGAGACCCGGGACAGGGGATGGCTACACCTTC.

This clonotype rates as medium-sized. J is TRBJ2-5 and V is TRBV5-1; maybe TRBD2 (6 bases). V was clipped by 6 bases and J by 5 bases, with 14 bases between them. The CDR3 length is 13 residues. The V gene's germline CDR1 is SGHRS and CDR2 YFSETQ. CDR3 sequence: CASKEGHRETQYF. CDR3 coding DNA: TGCGCCAGCAAGGAGGGCCATAGGGAGACCCAGTACTTC. Variable domain in full (rest from reference TRBV5-1 and TRBJ2-5): KAGVTQTPRYLIKTRGQQVTLSCSPISGHRSVSWYQQTPGQGLQFLFEYFSETQRNKGNFPGRFSGRQFSNSRSEMNVSTLELGDSALYLCASKEGHRETQYFGPGTRLLVL.

V gene TRBV11-3 combines with J gene TRBJ2-7, with 10 bases fitting TRBD2. CDR1 and CDR2 (germline): SGHNT, YENEEA. The CDR3 is made up of 14 amino acids. With 3 bases clipped from V and 3 bases from J, the junction kept 2 bases outside the gene matches. CDR3 bases: TGTGCCAGCAGCTTCCAGCGGGGGGGCTACGAGCAGTACTTC. Its protein is CASSFQRGGYEQYF.

V gene TRBV30 combines with J gene TRBJ1-4, with TRBD1 as a possible D gene (5 bases). The length of the CDR3 is 13 residues. CDR1 is GTSNPN and CDR2 is SVGIG in the germline V gene (reference sequence). V gave up 1 base and J gave up 9 bases, with 12 bases separating them. DNA for the CDR3: TGTGCCTGGAGTGGGGGGGATACGAAAAAACTGTTTTTT. Its protein product is CAWSGGDTKKLFF.

In its sample, this clonotype is medium-sized. The rearrangement joins TRBV19 to TRBJ2-4, with 7 bases lining up with TRBD1. Trimming removed 6 bases from V and 3 bases from J; junction bases left unmatched: 8. The CDR3 spans 15 residues. The germline V gene encodes CDR1 LNHDA and CDR2 SQIVND (reference sequence). The CDR3 region has the DNA TGTGCCAGTAGGGGGGCAGGGGGTGTCAAAAACATTCAGTACTTC. Translation: CASRGAGGVKNIQYF.

This clonotype was seen only a few times. The CDR3 sequence is CATSESGLAGELAKNIQYF. Written as DNA, the CDR3 is TGTGCCACCAGTGAATCGGGACTAGCGGGAGAGCTAGCCAAAAACATTCAGTACTTC. The chain has TRBV24-1 and TRBJ2-4; TRBD2 matches 14 bases. Trimming removed 4 bases from V and 0 bases from J; junction bases left unmatched: 7. The CDR3 totals 19 residues. CDR1 is KGHDR, CDR2 SFDVKD, per germline.

Judged by abundance, this clonotype is large. V gene TRBV6-1 combines with J gene TRBJ2-5; D is possibly TRBD1 (5 bases). The CDR3 runs to 15 residues. Trimming took 4 bases from V and 4 from J, leaving 16 bases between them. Per germline, CDR1 MNHNS and CDR2 SASEGT. CDR3: CASSVVRQGAETQYF. DNA of the CDR3: TGTGCCAGCAGTGTCGTTAGGCAAGGGGCAGAGACCCAGTACTTC.

The gene calls are TRBV5-3 and TRBJ2-7, with unresolved D. TRBV5-3 is an ORF; its function is uncertain. The CDR3 is 13 residues long. The ends were cut back, 8 bases at V and 4 bases at J, with 16 bases in the middle. The chain's CDR3 is CASSNAVVYEQYF. The CDR3 nucleotides are TGTGCCAGCAGCAACGCGGTGGTTTACGAGCAGTACTTC.

Sample share makes this clonotype large (0.1 to 1%). The chain employs TRBV6-4 and TRBJ2-5; TRBD2 agrees at 8 bases. The germline V gene encodes CDR1 MRHNA and CDR2 SNTAGT. This CDR3 has 15 amino acids. V was clipped by 5 bases and J by 4 bases; unmatched bases: 9. CDR3 nucleotides: TGTGCCAGCAGTCCGGCGGCAGCGGGAGTAGAGACCCAGTACTTC. It specifies CASSPAAAGVETQYF.

Sample share makes this clonotype large. The V and J genes are TRBV6-4 and TRBJ2-1; 9 bases fit TRBD1. J was trimmed by 4 bases and V by 5 bases; bases with no gene match: 6. Germline CDR1 MRHNA, CDR2 SNTAGT. The CDR3 loop spans 15 amino acids. This chain's CDR3 is CASSPLGTGYNEQFF. CDR3 sequence (DNA): TGTGCCAGCAGTCCCCTCGGGACAGGGTACAATGAGCAGTTCTTC.

By share, this clonotype counts as medium-sized. The J gene is TRBJ1-1, the V gene TRBV30; the D is unclear. The V end lost 5 bases, the J end lost 1 base, and 17 bases lay between the germline ends. This CDR3 comprises 15 residues. The germline V gene encodes CDR1 GTSNPN and CDR2 SVGIG (reference sequence). The CDR3 DNA reads as TGTGCCTGGGGCTGGGGAGGCAGGACGAACACTGAAGCTTTCTTT. Its protein product is CAWGWGGRTNTEAFF.

This clonotype ranks as medium-sized (0.01 to 0.1%). The chain carries TRBV6-2 or TRBV6-3 and TRBJ2-7, with 7 bases lining up with TRBD1. V lost 0 bases and J lost 2; bases outside the gene matches: 7. The CDR3 is 16 amino acids. The germline V gene has CDR1 MNHEY and CDR2 SVGEGT. The CDR3 loop reads CASSYSISGQPYEQYF. In DNA, the CDR3 is TGTGCCAGCAGTTACTCGATCTCGGGACAGCCCTACGAGCAGTACTTC.

On this clonotype itself: This may be a read error: a much more frequent sequence differs by one nucleotide. This sequence joins TRBV4-3 and TRBJ2-7; D gene ambiguous. Germline V gene sequence: CDR1 LGHNA, CDR2 YSLEER. The CDR3 totals 15 residues. The CDR3 DNA follows: TGCACCAGCAGCCAAGATTGGCAGGTAACCTACGAGCAGTACTTC. Residues: CTSSQDWQVTYEQYF.

This clonotype is large. The chain carries TRBV15 and TRBJ2-1; weak D call: TRBD2 (5 bases). Trimming removed 0 bases from V and 8 bases from J, with 17 bases in between. The germline gives CDR1 LNHNV, CDR2 YYDKDF (reference sequence). CDR3 size: 16 residues. Written as DNA, the CDR3 is TGTGCCACCAGCAGAGACGAGGGAGAGGATCGGGATGAGCAGTTCTTC. Translating it yields CATSRDEGEDRDEQFF.

The chain recombines TRBV4-2 with TRBJ1-5; possibly TRBD1 for D (5 bases). Germline V gene lookup returns CDR1 LGHNA and CDR2 YNFKEQ. The CDR3 is 13 amino acids. V was trimmed by 4 bases and J by 8 bases, leaving 12 bases between them. CDR3 sequence: CASSLSLGEPQHF. CDR3 nucleotide sequence: TGTGCCAGCAGCCTCTCCCTAGGGGAGCCCCAGCATTTT.

The chain combines TRBV15 with TRBJ2-5; 9 bases align to TRBD1. This CDR3 has 14 amino acids. The junction had 5 bases not matched to a gene; V was cut back by 5 bases and J by 4 bases. The germline V gene encodes CDR1 LNHNV and CDR2 YYDKDF (reference sequence). Here the CDR3 reads CATSGTGIGETQYF. In DNA form, the CDR3 reads TGTGCCACCAGCGGGACAGGGATCGGAGAGACCCAGTACTTC.

This clonotype is labeled medium-sized. V and J are TRBV5-4 and TRBJ2-5, with a tentative D call TRBD2 (7 bases). The germline V gene has CDR1 SGHNT and CDR2 YYREEE (reference sequence). The CDR3 has 15 residues. V lost 0 bases and J lost 5, with 14 bases in between. The CDR3 region has the DNA TGTGCCAGCAGCTTGGTGGGGGGGCGCGGGGAGACCCAGTACTTC. Its translation: CASSLVGGRGETQYF.

The chain couples TRBV7-9 to TRBJ2-1; 11 positions match TRBD2. The V gene's germline CDR1 is SEHNR and CDR2 FQNEAQ (reference sequence). The CDR3 runs to 16 residues. Unmatched junction bases numbered 6, after V lost 5 bases and J lost 3 bases. The CDR3 reads CASSPSGTSGYNEQFF. The DNA of the CDR3 is TGTGCCAGCAGCCCTAGTGGGACTAGCGGCTACAATGAGCAGTTCTTC.

For this clonotype: The final CDR3 position lacks the conserved phenylalanine or tryptophan, pointing to a likely read error. The chain combines TRBV6-5 with TRBJ2-1, with 7 bases that match TRBD2. CDR3 length: 13 amino acids. After removal of 6 bases from V and 9 bases from J, the junction contained 8 bases not matched to a gene. Germline loops: CDR1 MNHEY, CDR2 SVGAGI. This CDR3 reads CASRGEGRGEQFS. The DNA of the CDR3 is TGTGCCAGCAGAGGGGAGGGTAGAGGTGAGCAGTTCTCC.